This TCR beta chain was recovered during a study of regulatory T cells in long-lasting Graves disease. Sequencing libraries for TCR beta were prepared with iRepertoire HTBI primers and Arm-PCR of CDR3 regions. MiXCR, run by TCRdb on the multiplex PCR reads, gives a single entry per CDR3 protein. Among 560,000 or so distinct CDR3 sequences listed, roughly a sixth were seen once. This clonotype was counted ten times or more. As to time point: newly diagnosed GD, antithyroid drugs for less than 3 months. Researchers made the TCR library from RNA that was extracted from PBMCs. Each of the patients was recruited from an endocrinology department situated in Xi'an, China. This sample also appeared in a second study, on T cells in Graves' hyperthyroidism and ophthalmopathy.

The sequence derives from a man younger than 35 with Graves disease. This sample comprised peripheral blood mononuclear cells (PBMCs), obtained at new diagnosis, from a patient treated with antithyroid drugs.

The CDR3 DNA follows: TGTGCCAGCAGCCGTACCGGGACAGGGGCGCGCGAGCAGTACTTC. The encoded protein is CASSRTGTGAREQYF. This rearrangement joins TRBV7-3 to TRBJ2-7; 10 positions match TRBD1. The CDR3 is 15 amino acids. V dropped 5 bases and J dropped 6; count of bases not matched to a gene: 10. Germline V gene sequence: CDR1 SGHTA, CDR2 FQGTGA.